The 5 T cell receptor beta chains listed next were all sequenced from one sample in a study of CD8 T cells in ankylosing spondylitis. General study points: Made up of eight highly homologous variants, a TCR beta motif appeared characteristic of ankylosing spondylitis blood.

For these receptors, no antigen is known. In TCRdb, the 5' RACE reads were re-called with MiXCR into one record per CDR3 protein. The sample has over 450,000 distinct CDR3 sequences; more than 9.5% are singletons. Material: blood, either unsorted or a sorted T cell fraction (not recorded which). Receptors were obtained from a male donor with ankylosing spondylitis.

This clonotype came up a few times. The CDR3 loop reads CASSQRGQANTEAFF. The CDR3 coding sequence is TGCGCCAGCAGCCAACGGGGACAGGCGAACACTGAAGCTTTCTTT. The chain couples TRBV4-1 to TRBJ1-1; 8 bases match TRBD1. The V segment lost 2 bases and the J segment 1 base; nucleotides outside the gene matches: 3. Germline CDR1 reads MGHRA; CDR2 reads YSYEKL. This CDR3 is built from 15 residues.

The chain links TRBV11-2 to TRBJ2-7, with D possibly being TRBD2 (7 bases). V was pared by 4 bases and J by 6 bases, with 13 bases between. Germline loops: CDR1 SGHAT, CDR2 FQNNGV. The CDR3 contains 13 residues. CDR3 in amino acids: CASSYIGGGEQYV. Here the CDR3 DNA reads TGTGCCAGCAGCTACATAGGGGGGGGCGAGCAGTACGTC.

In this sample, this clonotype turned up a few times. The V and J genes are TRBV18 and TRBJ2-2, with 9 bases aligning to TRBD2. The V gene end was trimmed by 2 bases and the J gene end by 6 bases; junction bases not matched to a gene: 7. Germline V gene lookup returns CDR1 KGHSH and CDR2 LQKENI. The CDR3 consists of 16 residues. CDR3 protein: CASSPLAGVSSGELFF. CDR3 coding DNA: TGTGCCAGCTCACCATTAGCGGGAGTGTCCTCCGGGGAGCTGTTTTTT.

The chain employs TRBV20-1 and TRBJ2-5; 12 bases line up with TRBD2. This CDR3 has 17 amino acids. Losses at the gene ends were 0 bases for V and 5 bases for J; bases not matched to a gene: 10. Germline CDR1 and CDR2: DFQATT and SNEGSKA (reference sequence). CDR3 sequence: CSARDRLAGGYGETQYF. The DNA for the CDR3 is TGCAGTGCTAGAGATCGGCTAGCGGGAGGGTATGGGGAGACCCAGTACTTC.

CDR3 sequence: CASSSTETGRSRNTIYF. In nucleotides, the CDR3 is TGTGCCAGCAGTTCCACAGAGACAGGGAGAAGTAGAAACACCATATATTTT. This sequence joins TRBV6-5 and TRBJ1-3; TRBD1 matches at 7 bases. Germline assignment: CDR1 MNHEY and CDR2 SVGAGI. V lost 4 bases and J lost 5; bases outside the gene matches: 14. The CDR3 is 17 amino acids.